Below, 9 T cell receptor beta chains from the same sample are listed, as sequenced in a study of shared clonotypes between healthy human individuals. This table comes from immunoSEQ multiplex PCR, and its TCRdb copy is limited to in-frame clones, with some not included. Of fewer than 850,000 clones in the sample, 72% were seen once. The sequencing sample was made of memory CD4+ T cells sorted from blood. Noted subset: CD45RA-negative fraction. Every receptor here comes from a woman in her thirties in good health.

This sequence joins TRBV27 and TRBJ2-7; 10 bases are shared with TRBD2. The germline V gene has CDR1 MNHEY and CDR2 SMNVEV (reference sequence). This CDR3 has 20 residues. Unmatched junction bases numbered 21, after V lost 4 bases and J lost 3 bases. The CDR3 DNA is TGTGCCAGCAGTTCCTACCAAGCGGGAGGGCCCACGGCGAAGCTCTACGAGCAGTACTTC. This gives the protein CASSSYQAGGPTAKLYEQYF.

The rearrangement joins TRBV28 to TRBJ1-5, with D unclear. Germline values: CDR1 MDHEN, CDR2 SYDVKM. CDR3 length: 16 amino acids. Trimming removed 2 bases at V and 2 bases at J, with 13 bases between. CDR3 region: CASSLRPTSGNQPQHF. For the CDR3, the DNA is TGTGCCAGCAGTTTAAGGCCAACTTCTGGCAATCAGCCCCAGCATTTT.

CDR3 residues: CASSQDRQGYSYEQYF. The CDR3 DNA is TGTGCCAGCAGCCAAGATCGCCAGGGCTATTCCTACGAGCAGTACTTC. V gene TRBV14 combines with J gene TRBJ2-5; possible D gene TRBD1, 5 bases. The end of the DNA aligns better with TRBJ2-7, so the J call may be wrong. The CDR3 runs to 16 residues. Germline values: CDR1 SGHDN, CDR2 FVKESK.

About this clone itself: Other DNA sequences in this sample translate to the same CDR3. This chain joins TRBV4-1 and TRBJ2-7; TRBD1 matches 8 bases. Unmatched junction bases numbered 2, after V lost 1 base and J lost 0 bases. This CDR3 is 15 amino acids long. Looked up from germline, CDR1 is MGHRA and CDR2 is YSYEKL. The CDR3 DNA reads TGCGCCAGCAGCCAAGCCGGGACAGGCTCCTACGAGCAGTACTTC. Its translation is CASSQAGTGSYEQYF.

The chain couples TRBV27 to TRBJ2-6; D not resolved. Germline V CDR1 and CDR2: MNHEY, SMNVEV (reference sequence). The CDR3 consists of 15 residues. Trimming took off 5 bases at V and 0 bases at J, with 8 bases between the two ends. Written as DNA, the CDR3 is TGTGCCAGCAGTGATTATAGCTCTGGGGCCAACGTCCTGACTTTC. It specifies CASSDYSSGANVLTF.

This clone was counted many times. The chain couples TRBV2 to TRBJ2-7; maybe TRBD2 (6 bases). Trimming shortened V by 8 bases and J by 6 bases, and 23 bases separated the two germline ends. The CDR3 is 15 amino acids. CDR1 is SNHLY, CDR2 FYNNEI, per germline. CDR3 sequence (DNA): TGTGCCAGCGGCCCTCTAGCGTCACAAGTAGCCGAGCAGTACTTC. Protein: CASGPLASQVAEQYF.

Only one count was recorded for this clone. Different DNA sequences within this sample yield the same CDR3. The chain couples TRBV28 to TRBJ2-7; tentative D call: TRBD1 (5 bases). In germline, CDR1 is MDHEN, CDR2 SYDVKM. CDR3 length: 14 amino acids. V gave up 2 bases and J gave up 2 bases, with 10 bases separating them. CDR3 region: CASSLEGAPYEQYF. CDR3 sequence (DNA): TGTGCCAGCAGTTTAGAAGGGGCCCCCTACGAGCAGTACTTC.

The chain joins TRBV2 to TRBJ1-2; perhaps TRBD1 as D (5 bases). V lost 4 bases, J lost 2 bases, and 11 bases lay in between. The CDR3 runs to 14 residues. CDR1 and CDR2 (germline): SNHLY, FYNNEI. CDR3 protein: CASSGDSENYGYTF. Written as DNA, the CDR3 is TGTGCCAGCAGTGGCGACAGCGAAAACTATGGCTACACCTTC. The entire variable domain, with the rest obtained from reference TRBV2 and TRBJ1-2, is as follows: EPEVTQTPSHQVTQMGQEVILRCVPISNHLYFYWYRQILGQKVEFLVSFYNNEISEKSEIFDDQFSVERPDGSNFTLKIRSTKLEDSAMYFCASSGDSENYGYTFGSGTRLTVV.

This clone occurred a few times. This CDR3 is CASSLVLNSYNEQFF. The CDR3, as DNA: TGTGCCAGCAGCTTAGTACTCAATTCCTACAATGAGCAGTTCTTC. This sequence joins TRBV11-2 and TRBJ2-1; unclear D gene. The CDR3 length is 15 residues. Trimming took off 1 base at V and 1 base at J, with 8 bases between the two ends. Germline V gene lookup returns CDR1 SGHAT and CDR2 FQNNGV.